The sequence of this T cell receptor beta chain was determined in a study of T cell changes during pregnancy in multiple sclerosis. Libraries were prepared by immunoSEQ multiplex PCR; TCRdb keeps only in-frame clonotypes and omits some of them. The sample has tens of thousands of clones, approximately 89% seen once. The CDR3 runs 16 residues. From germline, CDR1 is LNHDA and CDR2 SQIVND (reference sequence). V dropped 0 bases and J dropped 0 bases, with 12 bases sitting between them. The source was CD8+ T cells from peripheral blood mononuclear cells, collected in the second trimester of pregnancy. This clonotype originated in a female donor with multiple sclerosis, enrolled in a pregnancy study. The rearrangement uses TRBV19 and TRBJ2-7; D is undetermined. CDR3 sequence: CASSIEVTVSSYEQYF. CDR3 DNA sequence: TGTGCCAGTAGTATAGAGGTAACGGTGAGCTCCTACGAGCAGTACTTC.